This T cell receptor (beta chain) emerged from a study of T cell responses to AZD1222 COVID-19 vaccine. Using immunoSEQ multiplex PCR, the repertoire was profiled, and TCRdb retains in-frame clones only, with some absent. This table holds 150,000 or so clones, 91% found once. V lost 7 bases and J lost 4, with 16 bases in between. CDR3 length: 15 amino acids. The germline V gene has CDR1 SGHAT and CDR2 FQNNGV. The sequence derives from an adult who received the AZD1222 COVID-19 vaccine. The rearrangement joins TRBV11-2 to TRBJ2-2; TRBD1 or TRBD2 may be the D gene (6 bases each). The sequencing here drew on peripheral blood, taken 28 days after the second AZD1222 dose. The CDR3 sequence: CASTFRGLGTGELFF. The CDR3 bases are TGTGCCAGCACCTTCAGGGGACTTGGCACCGGGGAGCTGTTTTTT. Full variable domain (outside the CDR3, taken from reference TRBV11-2 and TRBJ2-2): EAGVAQSPRYKIIEKRQSVAFWCNPISGHATLYWYQQILGQGPKLLIQFQNNGVVDDSQLPKDRFSAERLKGVDSTLKIQPAKLEDSAVYLCASTFRGLGTGELFFGEGSRLTVL.